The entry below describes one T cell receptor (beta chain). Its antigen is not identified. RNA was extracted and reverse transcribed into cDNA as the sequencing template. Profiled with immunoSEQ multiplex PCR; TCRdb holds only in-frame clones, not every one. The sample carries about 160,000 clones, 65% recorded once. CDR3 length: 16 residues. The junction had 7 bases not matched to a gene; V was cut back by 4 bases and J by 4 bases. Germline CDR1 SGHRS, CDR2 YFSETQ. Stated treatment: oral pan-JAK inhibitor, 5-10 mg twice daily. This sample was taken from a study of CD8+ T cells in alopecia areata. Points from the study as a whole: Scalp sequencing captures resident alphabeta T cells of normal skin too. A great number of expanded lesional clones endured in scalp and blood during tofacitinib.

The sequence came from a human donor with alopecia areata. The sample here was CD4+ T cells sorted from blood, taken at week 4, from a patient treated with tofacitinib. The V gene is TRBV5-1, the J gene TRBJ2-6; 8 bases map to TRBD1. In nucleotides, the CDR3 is TGCGCCAGCAGCGCACGACAGGGGTCAGGGGCCAACGTCCTGACTTTC. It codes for CASSARQGSGANVLTF.